The count of the clone carrying this T cell receptor (beta chain) is one. Germline CDR1 MDHEN, CDR2 SYDVKM. This CDR3 region has 14 residues. Germline trimming cut 5 bases from V and 3 bases from J; bases unmatched to any gene: 4. The data were taken from a study of control samples from healthy donors and cancer patients. Libraries were prepared by immunoSEQ multiplex PCR; TCRdb keeps only in-frame clonotypes and omits some of them. Of more than 70,000 clones listed, approximately 91% are singletons. The specimen sequenced was blood. The chain recombines TRBV28 with TRBJ1-5; 7 nucleotides line up with TRBD1. This clonotype originated in a woman in her 30s in good health. Here the CDR3 reads CASSQQGNNQPQHF. The CDR3 DNA reads TGTGCCAGCAGTCAACAGGGGAACAATCAGCCCCAGCATTTT.